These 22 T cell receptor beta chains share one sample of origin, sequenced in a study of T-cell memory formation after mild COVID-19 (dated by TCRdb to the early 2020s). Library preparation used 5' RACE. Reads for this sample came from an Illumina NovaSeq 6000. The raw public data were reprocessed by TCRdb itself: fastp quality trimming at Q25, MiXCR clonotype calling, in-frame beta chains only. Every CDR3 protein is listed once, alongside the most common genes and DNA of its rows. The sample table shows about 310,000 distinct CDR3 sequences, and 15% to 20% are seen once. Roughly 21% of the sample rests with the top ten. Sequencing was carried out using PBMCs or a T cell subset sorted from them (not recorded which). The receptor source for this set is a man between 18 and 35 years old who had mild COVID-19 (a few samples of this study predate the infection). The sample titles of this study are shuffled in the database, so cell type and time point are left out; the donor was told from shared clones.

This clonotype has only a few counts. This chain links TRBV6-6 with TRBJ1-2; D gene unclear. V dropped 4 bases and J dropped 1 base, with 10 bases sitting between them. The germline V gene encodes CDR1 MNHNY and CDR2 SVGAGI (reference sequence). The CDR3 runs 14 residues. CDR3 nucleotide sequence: TGTGCCAGCAGTTCCGACTGGGATAACTATGGCTACACCTTC. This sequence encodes CASSSDWDNYGYTF.

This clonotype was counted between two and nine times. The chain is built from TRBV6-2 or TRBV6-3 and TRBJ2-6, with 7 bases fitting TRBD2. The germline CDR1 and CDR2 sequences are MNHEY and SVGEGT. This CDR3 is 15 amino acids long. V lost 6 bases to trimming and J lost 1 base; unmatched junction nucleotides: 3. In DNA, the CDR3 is TGTGCCAGCAGAGGGGAGGGGTCTGGGGCCAACGTCCTGACTTTC. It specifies CASRGEGSGANVLTF.

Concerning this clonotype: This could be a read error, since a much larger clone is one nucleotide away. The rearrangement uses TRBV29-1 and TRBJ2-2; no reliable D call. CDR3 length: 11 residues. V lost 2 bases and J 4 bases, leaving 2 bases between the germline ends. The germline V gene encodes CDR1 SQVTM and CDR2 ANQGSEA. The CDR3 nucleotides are TGCAGCGTTGAATCCACCGGGGAGCTGTTTTTT. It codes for CSVESTGELFF.

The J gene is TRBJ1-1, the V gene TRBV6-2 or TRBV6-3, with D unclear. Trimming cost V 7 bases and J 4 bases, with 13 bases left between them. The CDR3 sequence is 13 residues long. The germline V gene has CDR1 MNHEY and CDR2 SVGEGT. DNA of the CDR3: TGTGCCAGCAATTCCGACGTTTTCACTGAAGCTTTCTTT. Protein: CASNSDVFTEAFF.

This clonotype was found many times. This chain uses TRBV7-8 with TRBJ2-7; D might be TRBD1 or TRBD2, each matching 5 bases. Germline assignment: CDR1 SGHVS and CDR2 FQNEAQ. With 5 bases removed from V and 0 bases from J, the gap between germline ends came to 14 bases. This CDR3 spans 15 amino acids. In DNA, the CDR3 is TGTGCCAGCAGCCGAGGGACGGTGCTCTCCTACGAGCAGTACTTC. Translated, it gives CASSRGTVLSYEQYF.

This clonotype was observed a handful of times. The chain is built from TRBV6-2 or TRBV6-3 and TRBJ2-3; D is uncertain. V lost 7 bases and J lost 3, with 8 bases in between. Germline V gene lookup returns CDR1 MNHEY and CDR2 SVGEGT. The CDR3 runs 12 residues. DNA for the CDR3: TGTGCCAGCACGACTCGGACAGATACGCAGTATTTT. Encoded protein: CASTTRTDTQYF.

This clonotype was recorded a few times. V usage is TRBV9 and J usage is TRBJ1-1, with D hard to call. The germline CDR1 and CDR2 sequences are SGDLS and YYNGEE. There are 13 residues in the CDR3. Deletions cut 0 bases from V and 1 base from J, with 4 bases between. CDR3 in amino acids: CASSVGTNTEAFF. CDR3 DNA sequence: TGTGCCAGCAGCGTAGGGACGAACACTGAAGCTTTCTTT.

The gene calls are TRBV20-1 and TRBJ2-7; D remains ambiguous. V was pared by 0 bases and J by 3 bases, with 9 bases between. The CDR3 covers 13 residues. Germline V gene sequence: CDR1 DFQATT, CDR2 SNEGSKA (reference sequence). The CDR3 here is CSARDSPGYEQYV. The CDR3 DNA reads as TGCAGTGCTAGAGATTCACCTGGCTACGAGCAGTACGTC.

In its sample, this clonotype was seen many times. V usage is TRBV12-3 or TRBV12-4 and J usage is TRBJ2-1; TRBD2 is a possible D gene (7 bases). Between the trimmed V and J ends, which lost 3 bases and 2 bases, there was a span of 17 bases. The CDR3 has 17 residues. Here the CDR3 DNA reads TGTGCCAGCAGTTTGAGTTCGGGGGGCAAAACCTACAATGAGCAGTTCTTC. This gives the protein CASSLSSGGKTYNEQFF.

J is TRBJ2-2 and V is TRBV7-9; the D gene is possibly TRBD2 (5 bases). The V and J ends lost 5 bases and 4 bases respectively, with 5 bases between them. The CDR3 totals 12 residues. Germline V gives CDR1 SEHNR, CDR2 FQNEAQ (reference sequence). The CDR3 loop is CASSGSTGELFF. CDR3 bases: TGTGCCAGCAGCGGGAGCACCGGGGAGCTGTTTTTT.

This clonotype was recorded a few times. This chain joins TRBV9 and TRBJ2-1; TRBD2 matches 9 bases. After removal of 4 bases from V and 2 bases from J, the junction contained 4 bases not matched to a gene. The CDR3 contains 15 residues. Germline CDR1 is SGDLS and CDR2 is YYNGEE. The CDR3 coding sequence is TGTGCCAGCAGCTCAGTAGCGGGGGCCTACAATGAGCAGTTCTTC. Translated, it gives CASSSVAGAYNEQFF. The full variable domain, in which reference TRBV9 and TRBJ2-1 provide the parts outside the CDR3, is DSGVTQTPKHLITATGQRVTLRCSPRSGDLSVYWYQQSLDQGLQFLIQYYNGEERAKGNILERFSAQQFPDLHSELNLSSLELGDSALYFCASSSVAGAYNEQFFGPGTRLTVL.

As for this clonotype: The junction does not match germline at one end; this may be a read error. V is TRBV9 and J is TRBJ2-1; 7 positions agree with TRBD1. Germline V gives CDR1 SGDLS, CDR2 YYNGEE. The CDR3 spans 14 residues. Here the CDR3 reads CASSGWTGSNEKFF. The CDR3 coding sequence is TGTGCCAGCAGCGGCTGGACAGGTAGCAATGAGAAGTTCTTC.

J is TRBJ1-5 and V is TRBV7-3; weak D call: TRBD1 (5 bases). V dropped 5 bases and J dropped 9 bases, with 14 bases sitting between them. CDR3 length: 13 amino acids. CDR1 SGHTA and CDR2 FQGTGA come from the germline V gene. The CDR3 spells CASSPYWGGPQHF. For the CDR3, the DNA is TGTGCCAGCAGCCCCTATTGGGGGGGGCCCCAGCATTTT.

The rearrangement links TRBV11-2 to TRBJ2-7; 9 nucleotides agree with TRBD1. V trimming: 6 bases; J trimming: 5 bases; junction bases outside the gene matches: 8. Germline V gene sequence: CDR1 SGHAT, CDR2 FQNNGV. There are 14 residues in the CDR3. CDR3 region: CASSRTGDFHEQYF. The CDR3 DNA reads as TGTGCCAGCAGTCGGACAGGGGATTTCCACGAGCAGTACTTC.

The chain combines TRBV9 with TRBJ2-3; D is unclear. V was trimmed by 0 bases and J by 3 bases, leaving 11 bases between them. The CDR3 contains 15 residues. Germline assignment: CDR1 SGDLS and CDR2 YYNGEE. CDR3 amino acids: CASSVASVDTDTQYF. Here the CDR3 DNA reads TGTGCCAGCAGCGTAGCTTCGGTAGATACAGATACGCAGTATTTT.

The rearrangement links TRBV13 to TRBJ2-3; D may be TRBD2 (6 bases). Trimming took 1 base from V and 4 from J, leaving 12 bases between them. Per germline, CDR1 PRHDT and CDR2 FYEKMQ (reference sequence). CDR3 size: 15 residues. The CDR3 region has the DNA TGTGCCAGCAGCTTAGAGCCCGGCGGGGCAGATACGCAGTATTTT. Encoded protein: CASSLEPGGADTQYF.

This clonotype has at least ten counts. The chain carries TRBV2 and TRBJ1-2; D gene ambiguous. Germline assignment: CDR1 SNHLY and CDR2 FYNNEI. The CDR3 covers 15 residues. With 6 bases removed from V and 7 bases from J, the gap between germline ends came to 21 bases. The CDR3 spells CASSPKTYHSLGYTF. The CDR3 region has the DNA TGTGCCAGCAGCCCCAAAACATATCATTCCCTTGGCTACACCTTC.

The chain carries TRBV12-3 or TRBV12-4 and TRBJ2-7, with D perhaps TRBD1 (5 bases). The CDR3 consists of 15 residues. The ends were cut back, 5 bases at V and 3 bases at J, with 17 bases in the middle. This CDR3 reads CASSHPPDSSYEQYV. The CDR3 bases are TGTGCCAGCAGTCACCCCCCCGACAGCAGCTACGAGCAGTACGTC.

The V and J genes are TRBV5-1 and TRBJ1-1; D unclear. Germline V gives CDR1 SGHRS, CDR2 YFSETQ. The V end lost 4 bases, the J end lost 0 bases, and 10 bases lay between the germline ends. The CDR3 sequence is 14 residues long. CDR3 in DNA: TGCGCCAGCAGCCCACGGTCCCTGAACACTGAAGCTTTCTTT. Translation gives CASSPRSLNTEAFF.

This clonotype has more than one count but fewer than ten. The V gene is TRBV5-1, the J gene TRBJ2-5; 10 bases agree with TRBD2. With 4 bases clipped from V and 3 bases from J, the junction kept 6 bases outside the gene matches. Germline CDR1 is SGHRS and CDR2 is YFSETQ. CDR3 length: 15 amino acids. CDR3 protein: CASSGGTSVEETQYF. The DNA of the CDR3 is TGCGCCAGCAGCGGGGGGACTAGCGTTGAAGAGACCCAGTACTTC.

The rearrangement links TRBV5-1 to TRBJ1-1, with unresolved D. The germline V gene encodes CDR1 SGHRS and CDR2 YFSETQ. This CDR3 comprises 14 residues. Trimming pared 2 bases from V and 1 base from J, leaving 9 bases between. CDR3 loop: CASSFQPGNTEAFF. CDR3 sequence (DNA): TGCGCCAGCAGCTTTCAGCCAGGGAACACTGAAGCTTTCTTT.

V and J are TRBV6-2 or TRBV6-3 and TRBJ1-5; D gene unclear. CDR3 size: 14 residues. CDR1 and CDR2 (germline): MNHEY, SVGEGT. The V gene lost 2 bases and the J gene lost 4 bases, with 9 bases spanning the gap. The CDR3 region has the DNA TGTGCCAGCAGTTACGTCGTAGAAAATCAGCCCCAGCATTTT. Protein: CASSYVVENQPQHF.